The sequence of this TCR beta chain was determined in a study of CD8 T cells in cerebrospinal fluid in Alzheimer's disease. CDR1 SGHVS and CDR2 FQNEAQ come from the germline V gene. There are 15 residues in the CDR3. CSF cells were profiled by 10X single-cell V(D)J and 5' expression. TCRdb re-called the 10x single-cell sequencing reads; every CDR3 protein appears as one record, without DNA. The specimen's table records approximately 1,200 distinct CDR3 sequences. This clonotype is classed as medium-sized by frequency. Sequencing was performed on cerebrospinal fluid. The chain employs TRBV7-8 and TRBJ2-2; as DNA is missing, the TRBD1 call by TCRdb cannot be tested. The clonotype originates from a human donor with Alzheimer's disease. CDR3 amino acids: CASSPWTANTGELFF. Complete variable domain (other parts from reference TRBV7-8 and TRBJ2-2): GAGVSQSPRYKVAKRGQDVALRCDPISGHVSLFWYQQALGQGPEFLTYFQNEAQLDKSGLPSDRFFAERPEGSVSTLKIQRTQQEDSAVYLCASSPWTANTGELFFGEGSRLTVL.